Below are 9 T cell receptor beta chains sequenced from a single sample in a study of cytomegalovirus exposure and HLA in healthy donors. Amplification used 60 Vbeta primers and 13 Jbeta primers. Produced via immunoSEQ multiplex PCR; TCRdb's table is partial and in-frame only. The data contain around 150,000 clones, about 72% of them singletons. Specimen: PBMCs. The receptors stem from a male donor in good health and CMV-seronegative.

In this sample, this clone turned up a few times. The chain combines TRBV4-3 with TRBJ2-2; TRBD1 aligns across 9 bases. This CDR3 spans 14 amino acids. The germline CDR1 and CDR2 sequences are LGHNA and YSLEER. J gave up 9 bases and V 2 bases, and 4 bases lay outside the gene matches. The CDR3 coding sequence is TGCGCCAGCAGCCAACAACAGGGGGCCCGGGAGCTGTTTTTT. Translated: CASSQQQGARELFF.

In regard to this clone: Because the CDR3's place on the DNA is in doubt, the DNA is left out and the CDR3 is given as listed by TCRdb. This chain joins TRBV28 and TRBJ2-2; TRBD1 was called by the table and not checked on the DNA. The CDR3 region is 16 residues in length, termini included. Germline CDR1 and CDR2: MDHEN and SYDVKM. The CDR3 loop reads CASSTSTGGFTGELFF.

This chain joins TRBV27 and TRBJ2-1; 7 bases are shared with TRBD2. The junction had 5 bases not matched to a gene; V was cut back by 3 bases and J by 3 bases. Germline V gives CDR1 MNHEY, CDR2 SMNVEV (reference sequence). The CDR3 is 15 amino acids. The DNA for the CDR3 is TGTGCCAGCAGTTTCCAGCGGGGTCGCTACAATGAGCAGTTCTTC. Translation gives CASSFQRGRYNEQFF.

Only a few counts were recorded for this clone. The chain has TRBV25-1 and TRBJ2-1; 10 bases match TRBD2. V lost 8 bases, J lost 3 bases, and 4 bases stayed unmatched. This CDR3 contains 14 residues. Per the germline V gene, CDR1 is MGHDK and CDR2 is SYGVNS. The CDR3 reads CASVSSGSYNEQFF. As DNA, the CDR3 is TGTGCCAGCGTATCTAGCGGGAGCTACAATGAGCAGTTCTTC.

This clone was detected once. The rearrangement joins TRBV7-7 to TRBJ2-5; possible D gene TRBD2, 6 bases. This CDR3 region has 13 residues. The V end was cut by 6 bases, the J end by 1 base, with 9 bases between. Per the germline V gene, CDR1 is SSHAT and CDR2 is FNYEAQ (reference sequence). CDR3 nucleotides: TGTGCCAGCAGTAGGGACTTCCAAGAGACCCAGTACTTC. Translating gives CASSRDFQETQYF. Supplemented by reference TRBV7-7 and TRBJ2-5, the full variable domain reads GAGVSQSPRYKVTKRGQDVTLRCDPISSHATLYWYQQALGQGPEFLTYFNYEAQPDKSGLPSDRFSAERPEGSISTLTIQRTEQRDSAMYRCASSRDFQETQYFGPGTRLLVL.

The chain links TRBV28 to TRBJ1-4; unclear D gene. The CDR3 is 15 residues long. Looked up from germline, CDR1 is MDHEN and CDR2 is SYDVKM. V was shortened by 0 bases and J by 5 bases, with 10 bases between the two germline ends. In DNA form, the CDR3 reads TGTGCCAGCAGTTTATGGTGGGCGACAAATGAAAAACTGTTTTTT. This sequence encodes CASSLWWATNEKLFF.

This chain joins TRBV9 and TRBJ1-2, with a possible D match to TRBD1 (5 bases). Looked up from germline, CDR1 is SGDLS and CDR2 is YYNGEE. The CDR3 runs 12 residues. V lost 3 bases and J lost 6, with 9 bases in between. The CDR3 bases are TGTGCCAGCAGCGCCGGGGGTAATGGCTACACCTTC. It codes for CASSAGGNGYTF.

The chain is built from TRBV5-6 and TRBJ1-1, with D tentatively TRBD1 (6 bases). Germline CDR1 reads SGHDT; CDR2 reads YYEEEE. There are 13 residues in the CDR3. V lost 4 bases and J lost 1, with 8 bases in between. The chain's CDR3 is CASSRQANTEAFF. The CDR3 coding sequence is TGTGCCAGCAGCCGACAGGCGAACACTGAAGCTTTCTTT.

The V gene is TRBV4-2, the J gene TRBJ1-2; 7 positions match TRBD1. There are 18 residues in the CDR3. V shed 4 bases and J 1 base; nucleotides not matched to a gene: 15. Germline V gene data show CDR1 as LGHNA and CDR2 as YNFKEQ. CDR3 coding DNA: TGTGCCAGCAGCCTTCTATATCCGGGACAGACGATTAACTATGGCTACACCTTC. Protein product: CASSLLYPGQTINYGYTF.